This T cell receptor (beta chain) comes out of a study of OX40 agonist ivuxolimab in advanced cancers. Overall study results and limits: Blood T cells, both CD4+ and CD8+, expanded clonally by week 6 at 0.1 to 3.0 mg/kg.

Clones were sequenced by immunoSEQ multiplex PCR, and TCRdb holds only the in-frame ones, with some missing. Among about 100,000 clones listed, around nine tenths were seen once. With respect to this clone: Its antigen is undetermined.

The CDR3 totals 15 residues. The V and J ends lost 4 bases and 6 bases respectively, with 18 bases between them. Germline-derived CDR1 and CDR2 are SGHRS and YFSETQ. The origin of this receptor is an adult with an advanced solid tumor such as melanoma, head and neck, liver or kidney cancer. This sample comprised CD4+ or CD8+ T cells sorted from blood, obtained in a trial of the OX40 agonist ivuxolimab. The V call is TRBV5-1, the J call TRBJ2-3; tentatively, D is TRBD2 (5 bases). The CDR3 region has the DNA TGCGCCAGCAGCCTGGAGGTATTTAAGACTGATACGCAGTATTTT. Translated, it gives CASSLEVFKTDTQYF.